Listed below are T cell receptor beta chains from one sample, sequenced in a study of T cells in Graves' hyperthyroidism and ophthalmopathy. Via MiXCR, TCRdb re-called the multiplex PCR reads, giving one row per CDR3 protein. The profile shows 700,000 or so distinct CDR3 sequences, 14% of them singletons. Input material: blood. Source of these receptors: a woman aged 45-65 years with Graves' ophthalmopathy. Both conserved end residues are part of each CDR3. The order of the fields is V gene, clone size, J gene, D gene, CDR3 protein, CDR3 DNA. D genes are given only for firm matches. Expanded clones get a size class; other rows say once, few or many, or leave the size out.

v_gene: TRBV30; abundance: many; j_gene: TRBJ2-7; d_gene: TRBD1; CDR3aa: CAWTGTGAYEQYF; CDR3nt: TGTGCCTGGACAGGGACAGGGGCCTACGAGCAGTACTTC
v_gene: TRBV7-2; abundance: many; j_gene: TRBJ2-1; d_gene: .; CDR3aa: CASSLGAVEQFF; CDR3nt: TGTGCCAGCAGCTTAGGGGCAGTTGAGCAGTTCTTC
v_gene: TRBV11-2; abundance: .; j_gene: TRBJ2-1; d_gene: TRBD2; CDR3aa: CASNFGTSGRNEQFF; CDR3nt: TGTGCCAGCAACTTCGGGACTAGCGGAAGAAATGAGCAGTTCTTC
v_gene: TRBV7-9; abundance: few; j_gene: TRBJ1-4; d_gene: TRBD1; CDR3aa: CASSPQGAEKLFF; CDR3nt: TGTGCCAGCAGCCCGCAGGGGGCTGAAAAACTGTTTTTT
v_gene: TRBV24-1; abundance: .; j_gene: TRBJ2-3; d_gene: .; CDR3aa: CATSEGRNTDTQYF; CDR3nt: TGTGCCACCAGTGAGGGCAGGAACACAGATACGCAGTATTTT
v_gene: TRBV11-1; abundance: .; j_gene: TRBJ1-5; d_gene: .; CDR3aa: CASSHPKRGEGLGQPQHF; CDR3nt: TGTGCCAGCAGCCACCCAAAACGGGGCGAGGGGTTGGGTCAGCCCCAGCATTTT
v_gene: TRBV25-1; abundance: .; j_gene: TRBJ2-4; d_gene: TRBD1; CDR3aa: CASSEAGGLENIQYF; CDR3nt: TGTGCCAGCAGTGAAGCAGGGGGCTTGGAAAACATTCAGTACTTC
v_gene: TRBV15; abundance: few; j_gene: TRBJ1-2; d_gene: TRBD1; CDR3aa: CATSRGQDYGYTF; CDR3nt: TGTGCCACCAGCCGGGGACAGGATTATGGCTACACCTTC
v_gene: TRBV20-1; abundance: many; j_gene: TRBJ2-3; d_gene: .; CDR3aa: CSARTSLLADTQYF; CDR3nt: TGCAGTGCTAGGACTAGTTTATTAGCAGATACGCAGTATTTT
v_gene: TRBV20-1; abundance: many; j_gene: TRBJ2-3; d_gene: .; CDR3aa: CSAQRGPLTDTQYF; CDR3nt: TGCAGTGCCCAAAGGGGCCCACTCACAGATACGCAGTATTTT
v_gene: TRBV12-3/TRBV12-4; abundance: many; j_gene: TRBJ2-1; d_gene: .; CDR3aa: CASSLVDTLGEQFF; CDR3nt: TGTGCCAGCAGTTTGGTAGATACACTCGGTGAGCAGTTCTTC
v_gene: TRBV28; abundance: .; j_gene: TRBJ2-7; d_gene: .; CDR3aa: CASGSSGETYEQYF; CDR3nt: TGTGCCAGCGGATCCTCGGGAGAGACGTACGAGCAGTACTTC
v_gene: TRBV20-1; abundance: many; j_gene: TRBJ2-3; d_gene: .; CDR3aa: CSARDNAQYF; CDR3nt: TGCAGTGCTAGAGATAACGCGCAGTATTTT
v_gene: TRBV7-2; abundance: many; j_gene: TRBJ2-5; d_gene: TRBD2; CDR3aa: CASSAGTSRETQYF; CDR3nt: TGTGCCAGCAGCGCCGGGACTAGCAGAGAGACCCAGTACTTC
v_gene: TRBV7-2; abundance: many; j_gene: TRBJ2-3; d_gene: .; CDR3aa: CASSPIWDYTDTQYF; CDR3nt: TGTGCCAGCAGCCCCATTTGGGATTACACAGATACGCAGTATTTT
v_gene: TRBV2; abundance: many; j_gene: TRBJ1-5; d_gene: TRBD1; CDR3aa: CASSDVGQGKSNQPQHF; CDR3nt: TGTGCCAGCAGTGACGTGGGACAGGGAAAAAGCAATCAGCCCCAGCATTTT
v_gene: TRBV6-4; abundance: .; j_gene: TRBJ2-1; d_gene: TRBD1; CDR3aa: CASSGDRAGSQFF; CDR3nt: TGTGCCAGCAGTGGGGACAGGGCAGGTTCGCAGTTCTTC
v_gene: TRBV7-3; abundance: many; j_gene: TRBJ2-2; d_gene: .; CDR3aa: CASSFSPGELFF; CDR3nt: TGTGCCAGCAGCTTTAGTCCAGGGGAGCTGTTTTTT
v_gene: TRBV5-1; abundance: .; j_gene: TRBJ2-7; d_gene: TRBD1; CDR3aa: CASSLALTGGADEQYF; CDR3nt: TGCGCCAGCAGCTTGGCGTTGACAGGGGGCGCGGACGAGCAGTACTTC
v_gene: TRBV9; abundance: few; j_gene: TRBJ1-1; d_gene: TRBD1; CDR3aa: CASSVWTGSNTEAFF; CDR3nt: TGTGCCAGCAGCGTATGGACAGGCTCGAACACTGAAGCTTTCTTT
v_gene: TRBV4-3; abundance: few; j_gene: TRBJ2-1; d_gene: .; CDR3aa: CASSQDITRADSYNEQFF; CDR3nt: TGCGCCAGCAGCCAAGATATTACGCGAGCGGACTCCTACAATGAGCAGTTCTTC
v_gene: TRBV28; abundance: many; j_gene: TRBJ2-1; d_gene: TRBD2; CDR3aa: CASSLSGLAGGEQFF; CDR3nt: TGTGCCAGCAGTTTATCGGGACTAGCGGGAGGTGAGCAGTTCTTC
v_gene: TRBV3-1; abundance: many; j_gene: TRBJ2-7; d_gene: TRBD2; CDR3aa: CASSQGTSGSSEQYF; CDR3nt: TGTGCCAGCAGCCAAGGTACTAGCGGGAGCTCCGAGCAGTACTTC
v_gene: TRBV5-1; abundance: .; j_gene: TRBJ2-2; d_gene: TRBD1; CDR3aa: CASSSAQTGVTGELFF; CDR3nt: TGCGCCAGCAGCTCCGCTCAGACAGGGGTGACCGGGGAGCTGTTTTTT
v_gene: TRBV19; abundance: .; j_gene: TRBJ2-2; d_gene: .; CDR3aa: CASSITILNTGELFF; CDR3nt: TGTGCCAGTAGTATAACAATCTTGAACACCGGGGAGCTGTTTTTT
v_gene: TRBV2; abundance: many; j_gene: TRBJ1-4; d_gene: TRBD1; CDR3aa: CASRVTGVTNEKLFF; CDR3nt: TGTGCCAGCAGAGTAACAGGGGTAACTAATGAAAAACTGTTTTTT
v_gene: TRBV6-2/TRBV6-3; abundance: many; j_gene: TRBJ2-7; d_gene: .; CDR3aa: CASSYSRWQGSYEQYF; CDR3nt: TGTGCCAGCAGTTACTCGAGATGGCAGGGTTCCTACGAGCAGTACTTC
v_gene: TRBV20-1; abundance: .; j_gene: TRBJ1-6; d_gene: .; CDR3aa: CSARDLMGPNNSPFHF; CDR3nt: TGCAGTGCTAGAGATCTAATGGGACCTAATAATTCACCCTTCCACTTT
v_gene: TRBV11-1; abundance: .; j_gene: TRBJ1-5; d_gene: .; CDR3aa: CASSPVQGYQPQHF; CDR3nt: TGTGCCAGCAGCCCGGTTCAGGGGTATCAGCCCCAGCATTTT
v_gene: TRBV10-3; abundance: few; j_gene: TRBJ1-2; d_gene: .; CDR3aa: CATSRDTSNYGYTF; CDR3nt: TGTGCCACCAGCAGGGACACCTCTAACTATGGCTACACCTTC
v_gene: TRBV14; abundance: many; j_gene: TRBJ2-5; d_gene: .; CDR3aa: CASSQDNAETQYF; CDR3nt: TGTGCCAGCAGCCAAGATAACGCAGAGACCCAGTACTTC
v_gene: TRBV6-1; abundance: few; j_gene: TRBJ1-2; d_gene: .; CDR3aa: CASSENRQVGGYTF; CDR3nt: TGTGCCAGCAGTGAAAATCGACAGGTCGGTGGCTACACCTTC
v_gene: TRBV3-1; abundance: many; j_gene: TRBJ2-3; d_gene: TRBD2; CDR3aa: CASSQERLAADTQYF; CDR3nt: TGTGCCAGCAGCCAAGAGAGACTAGCGGCAGATACGCAGTATTTT
v_gene: TRBV7-9; abundance: few; j_gene: TRBJ2-6; d_gene: .; CDR3aa: CASSSRGSGANVLTF; CDR3nt: TGTGCCAGCAGCTCCAGAGGCTCTGGGGCCAACGTCCTGACTTTC
v_gene: TRBV28; abundance: many; j_gene: TRBJ2-7; d_gene: .; CDR3aa: CASSLGTGGQEQYF; CDR3nt: TGTGCCAGCAGTTTAGGCACAGGTGGCCAGGAGCAGTACTTC
v_gene: TRBV19; abundance: many; j_gene: TRBJ2-7; d_gene: TRBD1; CDR3aa: CASSIRQGRHEQYF; CDR3nt: TGTGCCAGTAGTATCCGACAGGGGAGGCACGAGCAGTACTTC
v_gene: TRBV24-1; abundance: many; j_gene: TRBJ2-3; d_gene: TRBD1; CDR3aa: CATSGTGGTDTQYF; CDR3nt: TGTGCCACCAGTGGGACAGGGGGTACAGATACGCAGTATTTT
v_gene: TRBV12-3/TRBV12-4; abundance: many; j_gene: TRBJ1-1; d_gene: .; CDR3aa: CASSEGGRTEAFF; CDR3nt: TGTGCCAGCAGTGAAGGGGGACGGACTGAAGCTTTCTTT
v_gene: TRBV13; abundance: many; j_gene: TRBJ2-7; d_gene: .; CDR3aa: CASSLKREQYF; CDR3nt: TGTGCCAGCAGCTTAAAGAGGGAGCAGTACTTC
v_gene: TRBV28; abundance: many; j_gene: TRBJ2-5; d_gene: .; CDR3aa: CASSLGADSRLGETQYF; CDR3nt: TGTGCCAGCAGTTTAGGGGCAGACTCGAGACTGGGAGAGACCCAGTACTTC
v_gene: TRBV7-9; abundance: many; j_gene: TRBJ2-7; d_gene: TRBD2; CDR3aa: CASSPIAGGPGEQYF; CDR3nt: TGTGCCAGCAGCCCTATAGCGGGAGGGCCGGGCGAGCAGTACTTC
v_gene: TRBV14; abundance: few; j_gene: TRBJ2-3; d_gene: .; CDR3aa: CASVKFPRCTDTQYF; CDR3nt: TGTGCCAGCGTTAAATTTCCCCGGTGCACAGATACGCAGTATTTT
v_gene: TRBV5-1; abundance: .; j_gene: TRBJ2-2; d_gene: TRBD1; CDR3aa: CASSLEGQDVAGELFF; CDR3nt: TGCGCCAGCAGCTTGGAGGGACAGGATGTTGCCGGGGAGCTGTTTTTT